A single sample is the source of the 2 T cell receptor beta chains below, sequenced in a study of blood T cell repertoires in COVID-19. Some clones are missing from TCRdb's copy, which holds only in-frame ones; the method was immunoSEQ multiplex PCR. The sample has 300,000 to 350,000 clones, 88% seen once. Sequencing was done on a sample of peripheral blood. Receptor source: a woman between 65 and 79 years old with COVID-19, enrolled during active disease.

The chain employs TRBV7-2 and TRBJ2-2; D is possibly TRBD1 (5 bases). CDR3 length equals 15 residues. Trimming removed 3 bases at V and 0 bases at J, with 8 bases between. Germline-derived CDR1 and CDR2 are SGHTA and FQGNSA. In DNA, the CDR3 is TGTGCCAGCAGCTTTGCCAGGGCGAACACCGGGGAGCTGTTTTTT. It translates to CASSFARANTGELFF.

V gene TRBV25-1 combines with J gene TRBJ2-4, with 8 positions matching TRBD1. V lost 6 bases, J lost 2 bases, and 3 bases stayed unmatched. CDR1 and CDR2 from the germline V gene are MGHDK and SYGVNS. The CDR3 is 14 residues long. The CDR3 DNA reads TGTGCCAGCAGGGACAGGGTATCCAAAAACATTCAGTACTTC. This codes for CASRDRVSKNIQYF.